Listed below are T cell receptor beta chains from one sample, sequenced in a study of OX40 agonist ivuxolimab in advanced cancers. The table came from immunoSEQ multiplex PCR; TCRdb's copy has only in-frame clones and leaves some out. The sample gives under 85,000 clones, roughly 85% of which show up once; less than 4% is in the top ten. Sequencing used CD4+ or CD8+ T cells sorted from blood, obtained in a trial of the OX40 agonist ivuxolimab. The origin of the receptors is an adult with an advanced solid tumor such as melanoma, head and neck, liver or kidney cancer. Each CDR3 is given with its conserved first and last residue. A D gene is named only where the DNA matches it firmly. The size entry is marked missing in some rows and otherwise reads once, few, many or a size class.

CDR3 protein: CASTSLGGATGGAFF
CDR3 DNA: TGTGCCAGCACCTCCCTCGGAGGGGCTACGGGGGGGGCTTTCTTT
D gene: NA
V gene: TRBV6-1
J gene: TRBJ1-1
clone size: NA

CDR3 protein: CASSLLSLGGTEAFF
CDR3 DNA: TGTGCCAGCAGCCTGCTTTCCTTGGGGGGTACTGAAGCTTTCTTT
D gene: NA
V gene: TRBV7-2
J gene: TRBJ1-1
clone size: NA

CDR3 protein: CASSLGTSGGTDTQYF
CDR3 DNA: TGTGCCAGCAGTCTCGGGACTAGCGGAGGCACAGATACGCAGTATTTT
D gene: TRBD2
V gene: TRBV11-3
J gene: TRBJ2-3
clone size: NA

CDR3 protein: CASSPTSVSYNEQFF
CDR3 DNA: TGTGCCAGCAGCCCGACTAGCGTTTCCTACAATGAGCAGTTCTTC
D gene: TRBD2
V gene: TRBV5-4
J gene: TRBJ2-1
clone size: NA

CDR3 protein: CASSSRDSLAGAKNIQYF
CDR3 DNA: TGCGCCAGCAGCAGCCGGGACAGCCTAGCGGGAGCGAAAAACATTCAGTACTTC
D gene: TRBD2
V gene: TRBV5-1
J gene: TRBJ2-4
clone size: NA

CDR3 protein: CASSFAQSEQYF
CDR3 DNA: TGTGCCAGCAGCTTCGCACAGAGCGAGCAGTACTTC
D gene: NA
V gene: TRBV11-3
J gene: TRBJ2-7
clone size: once

CDR3 protein: CASSLEPWGGTGELFF
CDR3 DNA: TGCGCCAGCAGCTTAGAGCCTTGGGGAGGCACCGGGGAGCTGTTTTTT
D gene: NA
V gene: TRBV5-1
J gene: TRBJ2-2
clone size: NA

CDR3 protein: CSVEGSGELGEQYF
CDR3 DNA: TGCAGCGTTGAAGGGTCAGGGGAACTGGGCGAGCAGTACTTC
D gene: NA
V gene: TRBV29-1
J gene: TRBJ2-7
clone size: NA

CDR3 protein: CASSPPGHFNEKLFF
CDR3 DNA: TGTGCCAGCAGCCCTCCGGGACACTTTAATGAAAAACTGTTTTTT
D gene: NA
V gene: TRBV7-2
J gene: TRBJ1-4
clone size: NA

CDR3 protein: CASSLDRDRSSYEQYF
CDR3 DNA: TGTGCCAGCAGCTTGGACCGGGACAGATCCTCCTACGAGCAGTACTTC
D gene: TRBD1
V gene: TRBV5-4
J gene: TRBJ2-7
clone size: NA

CDR3 protein: CASSQDGQGGQPQHF
CDR3 DNA: TGTGCCAGCAGTCAAGACGGACAGGGGGGTCAGCCCCAGCATTTT
D gene: TRBD1
V gene: TRBV6-1
J gene: TRBJ1-5
clone size: NA

CDR3 protein: CASSLGQVTDTQYF
CDR3 DNA: TGTGCCAGCAGCCTGGGACAGGTCACAGATACGCAGTATTTT
D gene: TRBD1
V gene: TRBV7-2
J gene: TRBJ2-3
clone size: NA

CDR3 protein: CASSFAGEETQYF
CDR3 DNA: TGTGCCAGCAGCTTCGCAGGGGAAGAGACCCAGTACTTC
D gene: NA
V gene: TRBV7-2
J gene: TRBJ2-5
clone size: NA

CDR3 protein: CASSLVSTGLRQETQYF
CDR3 DNA: TGTGCCAGCAGCTTAGTGTCTACAGGGCTACGTCAAGAGACCCAGTACTTC
D gene: NA
V gene: TRBV11-2
J gene: TRBJ2-5
clone size: NA

CDR3 protein: CASSLRAADYGYTF
CDR3 DNA: TGTGCCAGCAGCCTTAGGGCTGCCGACTATGGCTACACCTTC
D gene: NA
V gene: TRBV7-9
J gene: TRBJ1-2
clone size: NA

CDR3 protein: CASVEGQGRGTQYF
CDR3 DNA: TGTGCCAGTGTAGAGGGACAGGGAAGAGGGACCCAGTACTTC
D gene: TRBD1
V gene: TRBV6-6
J gene: TRBJ2-5
clone size: few

CDR3 protein: CASSNRMRETQYF
CDR3 DNA: TGTGCCAGTAGTAACCGGATGAGAGAGACCCAGTACTTC
D gene: NA
V gene: TRBV19
J gene: TRBJ2-5
clone size: NA

CDR3 protein: CASLRTAGSGVDLGTQYF
CDR3 DNA: TGTGCCAGCCTCCGAACGGCAGGGAGCGGGGTTGATCTAGGGACCCAGTACTTC
D gene: TRBD2
V gene: TRBV11-3
J gene: TRBJ2-5
clone size: NA

CDR3 protein: CASRPGLWNTEAFF
CDR3 DNA: TGTGCCAGCAGGCCGGGCCTATGGAACACTGAAGCTTTCTTT
D gene: NA
V gene: TRBV6-1
J gene: TRBJ1-1
clone size: NA

CDR3 protein: CASSPSSFEQYF
CDR3 DNA: TGTGCCAGCAGCCCATCTTCTTTCGAGCAGTACTTC
D gene: NA
V gene: TRBV7-2
J gene: TRBJ2-7
clone size: NA

CDR3 protein: CASSPIGLIKTDTQYF
CDR3 DNA: TGTGCCAGCAGCCCCATCGGACTAATAAAAACAGATACGCAGTATTTT
D gene: NA
V gene: TRBV7-6
J gene: TRBJ2-3
clone size: NA

CDR3 protein: CATSRDSRNYGYTF
CDR3 DNA: TGTGCCACCAGCAGAGATTCCAGAAACTATGGCTACACCTTC
D gene: NA
V gene: TRBV15
J gene: TRBJ1-2
clone size: NA

CDR3 protein: CASSRQGSYEQYF
CDR3 DNA: TGTGCCAGCAGCCGACAGGGCTCCTACGAGCAGTACTTC
D gene: TRBD1
V gene: TRBV7-6
J gene: TRBJ2-7
clone size: NA

CDR3 protein: CASSLGRTSGGGETQYF
CDR3 DNA: TGTGCCAGCAGTTTAGGGCGGACTAGCGGGGGTGGGGAGACCCAGTACTTC
D gene: TRBD2
V gene: TRBV27
J gene: TRBJ2-5
clone size: NA

CDR3 protein: CASSSGLAYNEQFF
CDR3 DNA: TGTGCCAGCAGCTCGGGACTAGCCTACAATGAGCAGTTCTTC
D gene: TRBD2
V gene: TRBV7-3
J gene: TRBJ2-1
clone size: NA

CDR3 protein: CASEPGGLNTEAFF
CDR3 DNA: TGTGCTAGTGAGCCCGGAGGCCTGAACACTGAAGCTTTCTTT
D gene: NA
V gene: TRBV12-5
J gene: TRBJ1-1
clone size: NA

CDR3 protein: CASSRSGGLANVLTF
CDR3 DNA: TGTGCCAGCAGCCGTTCAGGGGGTTTGGCCAACGTCCTGACTTTC
D gene: TRBD1
V gene: TRBV5-5
J gene: TRBJ2-6
clone size: NA

CDR3 protein: CASSQDPGPNTEAFF
CDR3 DNA: TGCGCCAGCAGCCAAGATCCAGGACCGAACACTGAAGCTTTCTTT
D gene: NA
V gene: TRBV4-3
J gene: TRBJ1-1
clone size: NA

CDR3 protein: CASSGGYGYTF
CDR3 DNA: TGTGCCAGCAGTGGGGGGTATGGCTACACCTTC
D gene: NA
V gene: TRBV25-1
J gene: TRBJ1-2
clone size: few

CDR3 protein: CASSPPGQLAKNIQYF
CDR3 DNA: TGTGCCAGCAGCCCCCCGGGACAGCTAGCCAAAAACATTCAGTACTTC
D gene: TRBD1
V gene: TRBV5-6
J gene: TRBJ2-4
clone size: NA

CDR3 protein: CASSTSGTYEQYF
CDR3 DNA: TGTGCCAGTAGTACTAGCGGGACATACGAGCAGTACTTC
D gene: TRBD2
V gene: TRBV7-2
J gene: TRBJ2-7
clone size: once

CDR3 protein: CASSPRDISEQFF
CDR3 DNA: TGTGCCAGCAGCCCCCGGGACATAAGTGAGCAGTTCTTC
D gene: NA
V gene: TRBV7-6
J gene: TRBJ2-1
clone size: NA

CDR3 protein: CASTLEGNEQFF
CDR3 DNA: TGTGCCAGCACCCTGGAGGGGAATGAGCAGTTCTTC
D gene: NA
V gene: TRBV25-1
J gene: TRBJ2-1
clone size: NA

CDR3 protein: CASSLLVSGNTIYF
CDR3 DNA: TGTGCCAGCAGCTTATTGGTCTCTGGAAACACCATATATTTT
D gene: NA
V gene: TRBV7-6
J gene: TRBJ1-3
clone size: NA

CDR3 protein: CASSPPGDRQTYEQYF
CDR3 DNA: TGTGCCAGCTCACCCCCTGGCGACAGACAGACCTACGAGCAGTACTTC
D gene: NA
V gene: TRBV18
J gene: TRBJ2-7
clone size: NA

CDR3 protein: CASSYSGSGRAYEQYF
CDR3 DNA: TGTGCCAGCAGTTACTCGGGTAGCGGGAGGGCCTACGAGCAGTACTTC
D gene: TRBD2
V gene: TRBV6-5
J gene: TRBJ2-7
clone size: NA

CDR3 protein: CASSLDSPNRGYTF
CDR3 DNA: TGTGCCAGCAGCTTAGACTCCCCAAACCGTGGCTACACCTTC
D gene: NA
V gene: TRBV7-2
J gene: TRBJ1-2
clone size: NA

CDR3 protein: CASRDRGNGYTF
CDR3 DNA: TGTGCCAGCAGAGACCGAGGTAATGGCTACACCTTC
D gene: NA
V gene: TRBV4-2
J gene: TRBJ1-2
clone size: NA

CDR3 protein: CSASGVYEQYF
CDR3 DNA: TGCAGTGCTAGCGGGGTGTACGAGCAGTACTTC
D gene: NA
V gene: TRBV20-1
J gene: TRBJ2-7
clone size: NA

CDR3 protein: CASSEQETQYF
CDR3 DNA: TGTGCCAGCAGTGAGCAAGAGACCCAGTACTTC
D gene: NA
V gene: TRBV6-1
J gene: TRBJ2-5
clone size: NA

CDR3 protein: CASSLITVNQPQHF
CDR3 DNA: TGTGCCAGCAGCTTAATAACCGTCAATCAGCCCCAGCATTTT
D gene: NA
V gene: TRBV7-9
J gene: TRBJ1-5
clone size: NA

CDR3 protein: CASSYTGSGTHGYTF
CDR3 DNA: TGTGCCAGCAGCTACACCGGCTCCGGGACGCATGGCTACACCTTC
D gene: NA
V gene: TRBV7-9
J gene: TRBJ1-2
clone size: NA

CDR3 protein: CATSRKTSGGMGEQYF
CDR3 DNA: TGTGCCACCAGCAGGAAGACTAGCGGGGGGATGGGGGAGCAGTACTTC
D gene: TRBD2
V gene: TRBV15
J gene: TRBJ2-7
clone size: NA

CDR3 protein: CASSFGSNQPQHF
CDR3 DNA: TGTGCCAGCAGCTTTGGGTCGAATCAGCCCCAGCATTTT
D gene: NA
V gene: TRBV7-3
J gene: TRBJ1-5
clone size: once

CDR3 protein: CASSLTSGRIDEQYF
CDR3 DNA: TGTGCCAGCAGCCTGACTAGCGGGAGAATCGACGAGCAGTACTTC
D gene: TRBD2
V gene: TRBV6-6
J gene: TRBJ2-7
clone size: NA